This record concerns one TCR beta chain sequence. Its antigen is as yet unknown. The sample comes from a study of long-term antiretroviral therapy in people with HIV. Overall study context: By about a decade, the earliest samples predate the 2015 immediate-ART recommendation. Study outcomes and limitations: HIV repertoires showed narrower CDR3 length ranges than controls. All blood samples came from the years 2004 to 2017, possibly under older ART regimens.

Sequencing used immunoSEQ v3.0 at survey level. Sequencing was performed with immunoSEQ multiplex PCR; in TCRdb, only in-frame clones are kept and a portion is missing. Of 23,000 or so clones listed, around 76% were seen once; the top ten hold more than 4%. Sequenced here: unsorted PBMCs, sampled 0.5 years after starting antiretroviral therapy. This sequence was found in a woman in her 40s with HIV.

Written as DNA, the CDR3 is TGTGCCAGCAAGGGACAAAGAAACACCATATATTTT. The encoded protein is CASKGQRNTIYF. V and J are TRBV28 and TRBJ1-3; D is perhaps TRBD1 (6 bases). With 7 bases removed from V and 5 bases from J, the gap between germline ends came to 9 bases. The V gene's germline CDR1 is MDHEN and CDR2 SYDVKM. This CDR3 has 12 amino acids.